These T cell receptor beta chains were read from a single sample in a study of shared clonotypes between healthy human individuals. Some clones are missing from TCRdb's copy, which holds only in-frame ones; the method was immunoSEQ multiplex PCR. The sample consists of about 490,000 clones, less than 80% of them appearing once. The sequencing input was PBMCs. Receptors originate from a woman in her thirties or forties in good health. Some clones in this sample may be carry-over from other donors' samples. Each CDR3 is given with its conserved first and last residue. The D gene is left open where the match is weak. For some rows the clone size is stated as once, few or many, or as a class when expanded; others skip it.

v_gene,j_gene,d_gene,abundance,CDR3nt,CDR3aa
TRBV5-1,TRBJ2-1,.,few,TGCGCCAGCAGCCAGGTGGCGGGTTCAAGTGAGCAGTTCTTC,CASSQVAGSSEQFF
TRBV7-2,TRBJ2-5,.,.,TGTGCCAGCCTCCGGGGGGCAGAAGAGACCCAGTACTTC,CASLRGAEETQYF
TRBV7-3,TRBJ2-1,TRBD2,.,TGTGCCAGCAGCTTAGATACAGCGGGAGGGTACAATGAGCAGTTCTTC,CASSLDTAGGYNEQFF
TRBV5-1,TRBJ2-7,TRBD1,.,TGCGCCAGCAGTTCATCCGGGACAGGGGGCTACGAGCAGTACTTC,CASSSSGTGGYEQYF
TRBV28,TRBJ1-2,.,.,TGTGCCAGCAGTTTGCCACCTCTAAACTATGGCTACACCTTC,CASSLPPLNYGYTF
TRBV2,TRBJ2-2,.,.,TGTGCCAGCTTAGCGTCTATGGGGGGGGAGCTGTTTTTT,CASLASMGGELFF
TRBV7-9,TRBJ1-4,.,.,TGTGCCAGCAGCCGCACGGACGCCCGCGGTGAAAAACTGTTTTTT,CASSRTDARGEKLFF
TRBV5-4,TRBJ2-7,.,.,TGTGCCAGCAGGGACCGCTACGAGCAGTACTTC,CASRDRYEQYF
TRBV7-8,TRBJ2-7,.,.,TGTGCCAGCAGCCCAAGGCTGGGGGACGAGCAGTACTTC,CASSPRLGDEQYF
TRBV28,TRBJ2-4,TRBD1,.,TGTGCTAGCAACCAGGGGGACGCCAAAAACATTCAGTACTTC,CASNQGDAKNIQYF
TRBV27,TRBJ2-1,.,once,TGTGCCAGCAGTTTAGTGGGGTACTCCTACAATGAGCAGTTCTTC,CASSLVGYSYNEQFF
TRBV29-1,TRBJ2-7,TRBD2,.,TGCAGCGTTGTTTCTAGCGGGCTCTACGAGCAGTACTTC,CSVVSSGLYEQYF
TRBV5-1,TRBJ2-5,.,few,TGCGCCAGCAGCCCCGGTGGCATGAGGTCCCAAGAGACCCAGTACTTC,CASSPGGMRSQETQYF
TRBV9,TRBJ1-4,.,few,TGTGCCAGCAACCCCGAACACCCAACTAATGAAAAACTGTTTTTT,CASNPEHPTNEKLFF
TRBV18,TRBJ2-2,.,.,TGTGCCAGCTCAACTGACAGAAACACCGGGGAGCTGTTTTTT,CASSTDRNTGELFF
TRBV5-4,TRBJ2-1,.,.,TGTGCCAGCAGCTTGGACGCTAATGAGCAGTTCTTC,CASSLDANEQFF
TRBV7-2,TRBJ2-7,.,.,TGTGCCAGCAGCTCCTTGGGGGCAGGGTCCTACGAGCAGTACTTC,CASSSLGAGSYEQYF
TRBV11-2,TRBJ2-7,TRBD1,.,TGTGCCAGCAGCCCCGATCGGGACAGATCCTACGAGCAGTACTTC,CASSPDRDRSYEQYF
TRBV6-6,TRBJ1-1,.,many,TGTGCCAGCAGAGCACAGGGGAACACTGAAGCTTTCTTT,CASRAQGNTEAFF
TRBV5-1,TRBJ2-3,TRBD2,once,TGCGCCAGCAGCGCTATGACTAGCGGGAGCGGGTCTGATACGCAGTATTTT,CASSAMTSGSGSDTQYF
TRBV19,TRBJ2-3,.,.,TGTGCCAGTAGTCCCTCGGGAGTTGGGGCAGATACGCAGTATTTT,CASSPSGVGADTQYF
TRBV10-3,TRBJ2-2,TRBD2,.,TGTGCCACGACTAGCGGGACCCCCACCGGGGAGCTGTTTTTT,CATTSGTPTGELFF
TRBV28,TRBJ2-7,TRBD1,.,TGTGCCAGCCGACAGGGCCGGGGCGAGCAGTACTTC,CASRQGRGEQYF
TRBV25-1,TRBJ2-7,TRBD2,.,TGTGCCAGCAGTGAAGCCACTACTAGCGGTGGGTACGGCGAGCAGTACTTC,CASSEATTSGGYGEQYF
TRBV18,TRBJ1-5,.,many,TGTGCCAGCTCACCGGCAGAGAATCAGCCCCAGCATTTT,CASSPAENQPQHF
TRBV11-2,TRBJ1-1,TRBD1,many,TGTGCCAGCAGCACCTGGGGGACAGGGGGCACTGAAGCTTTCTTT,CASSTWGTGGTEAFF
TRBV6-4,TRBJ2-1,TRBD1,.,TGTGCCAGCAGCACCGGGACAGGGGTACCCTACAATGAGCAGTTCTTC,CASSTGTGVPYNEQFF
TRBV7-2,TRBJ2-7,.,.,TGTGCCAGCAGCATAGGGGTCCGCTCCTACGAGCAGTACTTC,CASSIGVRSYEQYF
TRBV5-1,TRBJ2-7,TRBD1,.,TGCGCCAGCAGCTTGGAAGGACAGGGCTACGAGCAGTACTTC,CASSLEGQGYEQYF
TRBV5-4,TRBJ2-5,TRBD2,.,TGTGCCAGCAGCCCCGGGGGGGGGAGGCAAGAGACCCAGTACTTC,CASSPGGGRQETQYF
TRBV29-1,TRBJ1-2,.,many,TGCAGCGTTCCCCTGGGGGGCCTGAACTATGGCTACACCTTC,CSVPLGGLNYGYTF
TRBV28,TRBJ2-1,.,once,TGTGCCAGCAGTGAGGTAGCTTACAATGAGCAGTTCTTC,CASSEVAYNEQFF
TRBV19,TRBJ2-3,TRBD2,.,TGTGCCAGTATGACCTCCGGGAGGGGGAGAACAGATACGCAGTATTTT,CASMTSGRGRTDTQYF
TRBV15,TRBJ1-3,.,few,TGTGCCACCAGCAGAGATATGGCAGACTCTGGAAACACCATATATTTT,CATSRDMADSGNTIYF
TRBV5-5,TRBJ1-4,.,.,TGTGCCAGCAGCTTTTGGGGCCCAGCAACTAATGAAAAACTGTTTTTT,CASSFWGPATNEKLFF
TRBV19,TRBJ2-1,TRBD2,.,TGTGCCAGTAGTATATCTAGCGGGCCCAGGTTACAGGAGCAGTTCTTC,CASSISSGPRLQEQFF
TRBV6-4,TRBJ2-7,TRBD1,.,TGTGCCAGCAGTGACTCGGACAGGGACTACGAGCAGTACTTC,CASSDSDRDYEQYF
TRBV25-1,TRBJ2-5,TRBD1,.,TGTGCCAGCAGTGAGTTGACAGGGAAGGAAGAGACCCAGTACTTC,CASSELTGKEETQYF
TRBV5-1,TRBJ2-1,TRBD2,.,TGCGCCAGCAGCTTACCGGGAGGTAATGAGCAGTTCTTC,CASSLPGGNEQFF
TRBV5-3,TRBJ1-3,.,.,TGTGCCAGAAGCTTTTCGGCGGTGTCGGAGGGATATTTT,CARSFSAVSEGYF
TRBV19,TRBJ1-2,.,few,TGTGCCAGTAGCGAAATAGATCGGCGGGAAGGCTACACCTTC,CASSEIDRREGYTF
TRBV5-1,TRBJ1-3,.,.,TGCGCCAGCAGCTTGGAGGTCAAGGCCGTGGGAAACACCATATATTTT,CASSLEVKAVGNTIYF
TRBV2,TRBJ2-2,.,.,TGTGCCAGCAGTACAAACACCGGGGAGCTGTTTTTT,CASSTNTGELFF
TRBV15,TRBJ2-7,TRBD2,once,TGTGCCACCAGCAGAGCTCCTCCTAGCGGGAGGCTCTACGAGCAGTACTTC,CATSRAPPSGRLYEQYF
TRBV9,TRBJ2-1,TRBD2,.,TGTGCCAGCAGCGATCGACTAGCGGGGTCCAATGAGCAGTTCTTC,CASSDRLAGSNEQFF
TRBV23-1,TRBJ1-6,TRBD1,.,TGCGCCAGCAGTCACCACGACAGGGCCTATCGTTATAATTCACCCCTCCACTTT,CASSHHDRAYRYNSPLHF
TRBV30,TRBJ1-1,.,.,TGTGCCTGGAGTAGTTGGGGACACGGAGTGGACACTGAAGCTTTCTTT,CAWSSWGHGVDTEAFF
TRBV27,TRBJ2-7,TRBD2,.,TGTGCCAGCAGGGCGTGGGGGGGCTACGAGCAGTACTTC,CASRAWGGYEQYF
TRBV18,TRBJ1-4,.,.,TGTGCCAGCTCACCCGGTGAAAAACTGTTTTTT,CASSPGEKLFF
TRBV10-2,TRBJ2-1,.,.,TGCGCCAGCAGTGGCCCGTCCGGACCGCAAGTCAATGAGCAGTTCTTC,CASSGPSGPQVNEQFF
TRBV2,TRBJ2-7,.,.,TGTGCCAGCTCCATATCGAGGTTGGGGCAGTACTTC,CASSISRLGQYF
TRBV11-2,TRBJ1-1,.,many,TGTGCCAGCAGCTTACAGGGAGGAATCACTGAAGCTTTCTTT,CASSLQGGITEAFF
TRBV15,TRBJ2-1,TRBD2,.,TGTGCCACCAGCAGAGAAAGGACTAGCGGGAGTTTGGGCTACAATGAGCAGTTCTTC,CATSRERTSGSLGYNEQFF
TRBV6-6,TRBJ1-4,TRBD1,.,TGTGCCAGCACAACTACAGGGGGCGTCGAAAAACTGTTTTTT,CASTTTGGVEKLFF
TRBV30,TRBJ1-3,.,.,TGTGCCTGGAGTGTACTGGCAGGACAAGGAAACACCATATATTTT,CAWSVLAGQGNTIYF